The 18 T cell receptor beta chains in this list originate from one sample, sequenced in a study of identical twins. TCRdb passed the 5' RACE reads through MiXCR, listing each CDR3 protein once. Found here are 300,000 to 400,000 distinct CDR3 sequences, roughly an eighth of them singletons; the top ten hold roughly 7%. These records were also assigned to another study, of yellow fever vaccine responses in identical twins.

Specimen: CD8+ T cells sorted from blood. These receptors came from a woman between 18 and 29 years old in good health.

This clonotype was counted a few times. This chain links TRBV11-2 with TRBJ2-5; D perhaps matches TRBD2 (6 bases). Trimming left V 8 bases short and J 6 bases short, with 19 bases between. The germline V gene encodes CDR1 SGHAT and CDR2 FQNNGV. This CDR3 has 14 amino acids. The CDR3 DNA reads as TGTGCCAGCGGCCTAGCGATCGGAACAAAGACCCAGTACTTC. As protein: CASGLAIGTKTQYF.

The gene calls are TRBV12-1 and TRBJ1-1; TRBD1, the table's D call, was not compared with the DNA. TRBV12-1 has pseudogene status. The CDR3 sequence is 15 residues long. This CDR3 is CASSEYDRTNTEAFF. CDR3 nucleotides: TGCGCCAGCAGTGAGTACGACAGGACGAACACTGAAGCTTTCTTT.

This clonotype came up once. The genes are TRBV10-3 and TRBJ2-5, with no clear D. Trimming removed 2 bases from V and 3 bases from J, with 4 bases in between. The CDR3 has 12 residues. Germline V CDR1 and CDR2: ENHRY, SYGVKD. The CDR3 DNA follows: TGTGCCATCAGTGAGCTCAAAGAGACCCAGTACTTC. It encodes CAISELKETQYF.

In its sample, this clonotype was seen a few times. The rearrangement joins TRBV7-8 to TRBJ2-1, with 7 bases that match TRBD2. Germline V gene sequence: CDR1 SGHVS, CDR2 FQNEAQ. This CDR3 comprises 15 residues. Germline trimming cut 5 bases from V and 6 bases from J; bases unmatched to any gene: 10. The CDR3 sequence is CASSLGLLTSNEQFF. In DNA form, the CDR3 reads TGTGCCAGCAGCCTGGGACTACTCACTTCCAATGAGCAGTTCTTC.

This clonotype was seen a few times. V and J are TRBV12-3 or TRBV12-4 and TRBJ2-3; possibly TRBD1 for D (5 bases). CDR3 size: 14 residues. V was clipped by 7 bases and J by 2 bases, with 13 bases between them. The CDR3 loop is CASTKGIYTDTQYF. The CDR3 coding sequence is TGTGCCAGCACGAAGGGGATATACACAGATACGCAGTATTTT.

J is TRBJ2-1 and V is TRBV10-3; D unresolved. Trimming shortened V by 6 bases and J by 5 bases, and 14 bases separated the two germline ends. CDR1 and CDR2 (germline): ENHRY, SYGVKD. The CDR3 totals 14 residues. In DNA form, the CDR3 reads TGTGCCATCAGACCTAGTGGAGTGAACAATGAGCAGTTCTTC. This sequence encodes CAIRPSGVNNEQFF.

This clonotype appeared many times. The chain links TRBV5-1 to TRBJ2-4, with D tentatively TRBD2 (6 bases). Trimming stripped 3 bases from V and 1 base from J, with 20 bases between. CDR3 length: 18 amino acids. The germline V gene has CDR1 SGHRS and CDR2 YFSETQ. The CDR3 loop is CASSWGDSTYDAKNIQYF. The DNA of the CDR3 is TGCGCCAGCAGCTGGGGGGACTCAACCTACGACGCCAAAAACATTCAGTACTTC.

The chain uses TRBV10-1 and TRBJ2-5; 7 bases fit TRBD2. CDR1 and CDR2 from the germline V gene are WNHNN and SYGVQD (reference sequence). Losses at the gene ends were 3 bases for V and 5 bases for J; bases not matched to a gene: 18. The CDR3 is made up of 18 amino acids. The CDR3 loop reads CASSDEQAGRPSGETQYF. The CDR3 DNA follows: TGCGCCAGCAGTGACGAACAAGCGGGGAGGCCCTCCGGGGAGACCCAGTACTTC.

CDR3 amino acids: CASSPGQSTGELFF. The CDR3 DNA sequence: TGTGCCAGCAGCCCGGGCCAAAGCACCGGGGAGCTGTTTTTT. The genes are TRBV27 and TRBJ2-2; D remains unclear. Per germline, CDR1 MNHEY and CDR2 SMNVEV (reference sequence). The CDR3 is 14 amino acids. Trimming cost V 6 bases and J 4 bases, with 12 bases left between them.

This clonotype turned up a few times. V gene TRBV3-1 combines with J gene TRBJ1-2; 8 bases align to TRBD1. With V trimmed by 4 bases and J by 0 bases, 7 bases remained unmatched. This CDR3 contains 16 residues. Per the germline V gene, CDR1 is LGHDT and CDR2 is YNNKEL (reference sequence). The CDR3 DNA is TGTGCCAGCAGCCCCGGACAGGGAACAGCTAACTATGGCTACACCTTC. Its protein product is CASSPGQGTANYGYTF.

Ten or more counts support this clonotype. The chain employs TRBV7-9 and TRBJ2-1, with 7 bases that match TRBD1. This CDR3 contains 14 residues. J lost 5 bases, V lost 1 base, and 2 bases had no gene match. Germline V gene data show CDR1 as SEHNR and CDR2 as FQNEAQ (reference sequence). The CDR3 is CASSLEGAHNEQFF. DNA of the CDR3: TGTGCCAGCAGCTTAGAGGGGGCCCACAATGAGCAGTTCTTC.

This clonotype was found a few times. The gene calls are TRBV12-3 or TRBV12-4 and TRBJ2-1; 7 nucleotides align to TRBD1. This CDR3 is 19 amino acids long. V was clipped by 2 bases and J by 6 bases; unmatched bases: 19. The CDR3 DNA follows: TGTGCCAGCAGTTTAATCCTCCCCGACAGGGCCGGGTACGTCAATGAGCAGTTCTTC. Its protein product is CASSLILPDRAGYVNEQFF.

The genes are TRBV6-5 and TRBJ2-7; D gene ambiguous. This CDR3 has 16 residues. Germline V gene lookup returns CDR1 MNHEY and CDR2 SVGAGI. With 0 bases removed from V and 5 bases from J, the gap between germline ends came to 17 bases. Written as DNA, the CDR3 is TGTGCCAGCAGTTACTCAAGTAATAGACTGGCGGACGAGCAGTACTTC. This encodes CASSYSSNRLADEQYF.

This chain links TRBV7-9 with TRBJ2-5; 7 nucleotides match TRBD1. The germline V gene has CDR1 SEHNR and CDR2 FQNEAQ (reference sequence). With 5 bases clipped from V and 4 bases from J, the junction kept 13 bases outside the gene matches. The CDR3 length is 16 residues. This chain's CDR3 is CASSPSTGTARETQYF. The CDR3 nucleotides are TGTGCCAGCAGCCCGTCAACCGGGACAGCAAGAGAGACCCAGTACTTC.

This clonotype was seen repeatedly, ten times or more. The V call is TRBV9, the J call TRBJ2-7; weak D call: TRBD2 (6 bases). The CDR3 is 14 residues long. The V and J ends lost 2 bases and 5 bases respectively, with 14 bases between them. The V gene's germline CDR1 is SGDLS and CDR2 YYNGEE. The CDR3 DNA reads TGTGCCAGCAGCGTCGCCGGGAGCCCCCACGAGCAGTACTTC. It codes for CASSVAGSPHEQYF.

Note on this clonotype: A read error may produce the germline difference seen at one junction end. The rearrangement joins TRBV20-1 to TRBJ2-5; D is possibly TRBD2 (5 bases). Germline CDR1 is DFQATT and CDR2 is SNEGSKA (reference sequence). This CDR3 has 12 amino acids. DNA of the CDR3: TGTAGTGCCCACAAGCGGCAAGAGACCCAGTACTTC. Translated, it gives CSAHKRQETQYF.

The CDR3 protein is CASSQTGGAADTQYF. The CDR3 DNA follows: TGCGCCAGCAGCCAGACAGGGGGCGCAGCAGATACGCAGTATTTT. V gene TRBV5-1 combines with J gene TRBJ2-3, with 10 positions matching TRBD1. J gave up 4 bases and V 4 bases, and 6 bases lay outside the gene matches. The germline gives CDR1 SGHRS, CDR2 YFSETQ. This CDR3 region has 15 residues.

This clonotype was seen more than once but under ten times. The V gene is TRBV5-6, the J gene TRBJ2-7; unclear D gene. Germline V gives CDR1 SGHDT, CDR2 YYEEEE. The V end lost 4 bases, the J end lost 0 bases, and 14 bases lay between the germline ends. This CDR3 is 15 amino acids long. This CDR3 is CASSGNVVSSYEQYF. For the CDR3, the DNA is TGTGCCAGCAGCGGGAATGTGGTGTCCTCCTACGAGCAGTACTTC.